This entry lists 28 T cell receptor beta chains sequenced from one sample in a study of CD8 T cells in ankylosing spondylitis. TCRdb redid the calling of the 5' RACE reads with MiXCR, one entry per CDR3 protein. The sample consists of 220,000 or so distinct CDR3 sequences, about 10% of them appearing once. The specimen was blood, either unsorted or a sorted T cell fraction (not recorded which). Receptor source: a male donor with ankylosing spondylitis or in good health (not recorded which).

The chain couples TRBV11-2 to TRBJ2-2; D gene ambiguous. The CDR3 totals 15 residues. Germline CDR1 is SGHAT and CDR2 is FQNNGV. Between the trimmed V and J ends, which lost 5 bases and 2 bases, there was a span of 12 bases. CDR3 nucleotides: TGTGCCAGCAGCGTAATGGTCGGTAACACCGGGGAGCTGTTTTTT. Amino acids: CASSVMVGNTGELFF. The full variable domain, in which reference TRBV11-2 and TRBJ2-2 provide the parts outside the CDR3, is EAGVAQSPRYKIIEKRQSVAFWCNPISGHATLYWYQQILGQGPKLLIQFQNNGVVDDSQLPKDRFSAERLKGVDSTLKIQPAKLEDSAVYLCASSVMVGNTGELFFGEGSRLTVL.

This clonotype appeared many times. CDR3 sequence (DNA): TGTGCCAGCAGTTACGGACTGCAGACAGATACGCAGTATTTT. Translation: CASSYGLQTDTQYF. The rearrangement links TRBV6-5 to TRBJ2-3; D is possibly TRBD2 (5 bases). V gave up 2 bases and J gave up 3 bases, with 9 bases separating them. This CDR3 has 14 amino acids. Germline V lookup: CDR1 MNHEY, CDR2 SVGAGI.

This clonotype showed up many times. This chain uses TRBV5-1 with TRBJ2-2; 9 bases map to TRBD1. The CDR3 runs to 16 residues. Germline V gene sequence: CDR1 SGHRS, CDR2 YFSETQ. J gave up 6 bases and V 3 bases, and 9 bases lay outside the gene matches. The DNA for the CDR3 is TGCGCCAGCAGCTCTACAGGGGGCAGAATGGCCGGGGAGCTGTTTTTT. Protein product: CASSSTGGRMAGELFF.

This clonotype was counted between two and nine times. The chain employs TRBV5-1 and TRBJ1-2, with D possibly TRBD1 on 5 matching bases. V shed 3 bases and J shed 0 bases, with 18 bases lying between them. Germline-derived CDR1 and CDR2 are SGHRS and YFSETQ. The CDR3 runs to 17 residues. The CDR3 sequence: CASSYMGQGRANYGYTF. In nucleotides, the CDR3 is TGCGCCAGCAGCTACATGGGGCAGGGTCGAGCTAACTATGGCTACACCTTC. Supplemented by reference TRBV5-1 and TRBJ1-2, the full variable domain reads KAGVTQTPRYLIKTRGQQVTLSCSPISGHRSVSWYQQTPGQGLQFLFEYFSETQRNKGNFPGRFSGRQFSNSRSEMNVSTLELGDSALYLCASSYMGQGRANYGYTFGSGTRLTVV.

CDR3 sequence reads: CASSMTGVLSGANVLTF. The CDR3 DNA sequence: TGTGCCAGCAGCATGACAGGGGTCCTCTCTGGGGCCAACGTCCTGACTTTC. This rearrangement joins TRBV7-2 to TRBJ2-6, with TRBD1 identical over 8 bases. The CDR3 extends over 17 amino acids. V was clipped by 5 bases and J by 0 bases; unmatched bases: 6. CDR1 is SGHTA, CDR2 FQGNSA, per germline.

This clonotype was counted many times. The chain carries TRBV29-1 and TRBJ2-5; D gene ambiguous. V was cut by 5 bases and J by 1 base, with 5 bases left in between. CDR1 is SQVTM, CDR2 ANQGSEA, per germline. The CDR3 is 11 residues long. CDR3 in DNA: TGCAGCGTTCGCCGCCAAGAGACCCAGTACTTC. Encoded protein: CSVRRQETQYF.

This clonotype was counted many times. CDR3 sequence reads: CASSSYKGERTEAFF. In DNA, the CDR3 is TGTGCCAGCAGCTCCTACAAAGGGGAGCGCACTGAAGCTTTCTTT. The chain combines TRBV7-9 with TRBJ1-1; tentatively, D is TRBD1 (5 bases). The CDR3 covers 15 residues. Germline CDR1 is SEHNR and CDR2 is FQNEAQ (reference sequence). V was trimmed by 4 bases and J by 4 bases, leaving 16 bases between them.

Only a few counts were recorded for this clonotype. A much more abundant neighbour one base away suggests this may be a read error. The chain carries TRBV5-1 and TRBJ2-1; 7 nucleotides line up with TRBD1. In germline, CDR1 is SGHRS, CDR2 YFSETQ. The CDR3 consists of 15 residues. CDR3 DNA sequence: TGCGCCAGCAGCTTAAGGACAGGCCCAGCTAATGAGCAGTCCTTC. The encoded protein is CASSLRTGPANEQSF.

This clonotype came up a few times. The J gene is TRBJ2-2, the V gene TRBV24-1, with D unclear. The V end was cut by 1 base, the J end by 1 base, with 3 bases between. CDR1 and CDR2 from the germline V gene are KGHDR and SFDVKD. This CDR3 region has 14 residues. CDR3 in DNA: TGTGCCACCAGTGATTTTGGGAACACCGGGGAGCTGTTTTTT. Translation gives CATSDFGNTGELFF.

The chain combines TRBV12-3 or TRBV12-4 with TRBJ2-5; possibly TRBD1 for D (6 bases). V was clipped by 5 bases and J by 3 bases, with 19 bases between them. CDR3 length: 16 residues. Written as DNA, the CDR3 is TGTGCCAGCAGTCTCCCCGGACGAGGGGGAGAAGAGACCCAGTACTTC. Its protein is CASSLPGRGGEETQYF.

The CDR3 loop is CASGASGANTGELFF. For the CDR3, the DNA is TGTGCCAGCGGGGCTAGCGGGGCGAACACCGGGGAGCTGTTTTTT. The genes are TRBV9 and TRBJ2-2; TRBD2 matches at 9 bases. CDR3 size: 15 residues. The germline gives CDR1 SGDLS, CDR2 YYNGEE. With V trimmed by 7 bases and J by 0 bases, 4 bases remained unmatched.

This sequence joins TRBV7-9 and TRBJ1-5; D is uncertain. V gave up 5 bases and J gave up 7 bases, with 15 bases separating them. The CDR3 has 14 residues. Germline CDR1 reads SEHNR; CDR2 reads FQNEAQ (reference sequence). The CDR3 coding sequence is TGTGCCAGCAGCCAGACCACAGATTTACAGCCCCAGCATTTT. Encoded protein: CASSQTTDLQPQHF.

The table lists this clonotype with many counts. V is TRBV3-1 and J is TRBJ1-5; possible D gene TRBD1, 5 bases. Trimming shortened V by 1 base and J by 1 base, and 11 bases separated the two germline ends. The CDR3 length is 16 residues. Germline assignment: CDR1 LGHDT and CDR2 YNNKEL (reference sequence). The CDR3 bases are TGTGCCAGCAGCCAAGGGAGTCGGGGCAGCAATCAGCCCCAGCATTTT. Its translation is CASSQGSRGSNQPQHF.

This clonotype was counted many times. The genes are TRBV2 and TRBJ1-2, with no clear D. This CDR3 comprises 10 residues. Trimming took off 3 bases at V and 4 bases at J, with 0 bases between the two ends. CDR1 SNHLY and CDR2 FYNNEI come from the germline V gene. The chain's CDR3 is CASSDYGYTF. CDR3 nucleotides: TGTGCCAGCAGTGACTATGGCTACACCTTC. The whole variable domain, filled in from reference TRBV2 and TRBJ1-2, reads EPEVTQTPSHQVTQMGQEVILRCVPISNHLYFYWYRQILGQKVEFLVSFYNNEISEKSEIFDDQFSVERPDGSNFTLKIRSTKLEDSAMYFCASSDYGYTFGSGTRLTVV.

The table lists this clonotype with many counts. V gene TRBV12-3 or TRBV12-4 combines with J gene TRBJ2-2, with 8 bases matching TRBD1. V gave up 2 bases and J gave up 3 bases; unmatched junction bases: 2. The CDR3 consists of 15 residues. DNA of the CDR3: TGTGCCAGCAGTTTACAGGGGGCTTACACCGGGGAGCTGTTTTTT. Its protein product is CASSLQGAYTGELFF.

The gene calls are TRBV18 and TRBJ1-4, with 8 bases identical to TRBD1. CDR1 and CDR2 from the germline V gene are KGHSH and LQKENI. The CDR3 consists of 14 residues. The junction had 8 bases not matched to a gene; V was cut back by 6 bases and J by 8 bases. CDR3 residues: CASSPTTGAEKLFF. The CDR3 DNA reads as TGTGCCAGCTCTCCAACGACAGGGGCCGAAAAACTGTTTTTT. Complete variable domain (other parts from reference TRBV18 and TRBJ1-4): NAGVMQNPRHLVRRRGQEARLRCSPMKGHSHVYWYRQLPEEGLKFMVYLQKENIIDESGMPKERFSAEFPKEGPSILRIQQVVRGDSAAYFCASSPTTGAEKLFFGSGTQLSVL.

This clonotype has more than one count but fewer than ten. This chain uses TRBV5-6 with TRBJ2-1, with TRBD2 identical over 8 bases. This CDR3 has 16 amino acids. V lost 4 bases, J lost 3 bases, and 9 bases stayed unmatched. In germline, CDR1 is SGHDT, CDR2 YYEEEE. The CDR3 here is CASSESSGAYYNEQFF. CDR3 DNA sequence: TGTGCCAGCAGCGAGAGTAGCGGGGCCTACTACAATGAGCAGTTCTTC.

Turning to this clonotype: This sequence may be a read error, since a much larger clone differs from it by one base. This chain connects TRBV4-1 to TRBJ2-7; 8 bases align to TRBD1. CDR3 size: 14 residues. CDR1 and CDR2 from the germline V gene are MGHRA and YSYEKL. Trimming cost V 9 bases and J 6 bases; bases outside gene matches: 13. The CDR3 region is CARSYGQGSVEQYF. CDR3 DNA: TGCGCCAGAAGCTATGGACAGGGTAGCGTCGAGCAGTACTTC.

This clonotype has more than one count but fewer than ten. This chain uses TRBV12-3 or TRBV12-4 with TRBJ1-3; 7 positions match TRBD1. Trimming took 5 bases from V and 2 from J; bases not matched to a gene: 6. There are 15 residues in the CDR3. The CDR3 loop reads CASSRTGGPGNTIYF. CDR3 nucleotides: TGTGCCAGCAGTCGGACAGGAGGCCCTGGAAACACCATATATTTT.

The V call is TRBV5-1, the J call TRBJ2-3; TRBD2 aligns across 8 bases. Germline CDR1 reads SGHRS; CDR2 reads YFSETQ. The J segment lost 1 base and the V segment lost 0 bases, leaving 1 base of the junction unmatched. This CDR3 region has 15 residues. The chain's CDR3 is CASSLELAGTDTQYF. Here the CDR3 DNA reads TGCGCCAGCAGCTTGGAACTAGCGGGCACAGATACGCAGTATTTT.

This clonotype was found a few times. V gene TRBV28 combines with J gene TRBJ1-5; D may be TRBD1 (6 bases). Between the trimmed V and J ends, which lost 7 bases and 4 bases, there was a span of 17 bases. Germline-derived CDR1 and CDR2 are MDHEN and SYDVKM. The CDR3 runs to 15 residues. The CDR3 loop reads CASNRPGGENQPQHF. In DNA form, the CDR3 reads TGTGCCAGCAATCGCCCGGGGGGCGAAAATCAGCCCCAGCATTTT.

This clonotype was observed a handful of times. The chain uses TRBV20-1 and TRBJ2-3; 7 bases fit TRBD1. The CDR3 is made up of 17 amino acids. The V gene end was trimmed by 0 bases and the J gene end by 1 base; junction bases not matched to a gene: 10. Germline V gives CDR1 DFQATT, CDR2 SNEGSKA (reference sequence). This chain's CDR3 is CSARDHGNRGGTDTQYF. DNA for the CDR3: TGCAGTGCTAGAGATCACGGAAACAGGGGTGGCACAGATACGCAGTATTTT.

The V gene is TRBV20-1, the J gene TRBJ1-5; D is possibly TRBD1 (5 bases). The V end lost 1 base, the J end lost 2 bases, and 12 bases lay between the germline ends. Germline V gene lookup returns CDR1 DFQATT and CDR2 SNEGSKA (reference sequence). CDR3 size: 15 residues. The CDR3, as DNA: TGCAGTGCTAGAGGCACGGGGGTGGGCAATCAGCCCCAGCATTTT. Protein sequence: CSARGTGVGNQPQHF.

This clonotype was picked up many times. This chain uses TRBV20-1 with TRBJ1-5; no definite D call. Between the trimmed V and J ends, which lost 3 bases and 0 bases, there was a span of 3 bases. In germline, CDR1 is DFQATT, CDR2 SNEGSKA (reference sequence). The CDR3 totals 12 residues. As DNA, the CDR3 is TGCAGTGCTAGGAGTAGCAATCAGCCCCAGCATTTT. The encoded protein is CSARSSNQPQHF.

This clonotype was recorded at least ten times. This rearrangement joins TRBV29-1 to TRBJ1-1, with no clear D. CDR3 length: 13 amino acids. V dropped 6 bases and J dropped 0 bases, with 11 bases sitting between them. Germline-derived CDR1 and CDR2 are SQVTM and ANQGSEA. In nucleotides, the CDR3 is TGCAGCGTAGCCGAGGGCCTGAACACTGAAGCTTTCTTT. Protein sequence: CSVAEGLNTEAFF. Supplemented by reference TRBV29-1 and TRBJ1-1, the full variable domain reads SAVISQKPSRDICQRGTSLTIQCQVDSQVTMMFWYRQQPGQSLTLIATANQGSEATYESGFVIDKFPISRPNLTFSTLTVSNMSPEDSSIYLCSVAEGLNTEAFFGQGTRLTVV.

This clonotype was picked up many times. The chain couples TRBV29-1 to TRBJ2-7; D is unclear. The CDR3 has 12 amino acids. The V gene lost 4 bases and the J gene lost 2 bases, with 9 bases spanning the gap. Germline V lookup: CDR1 SQVTM, CDR2 ANQGSEA. CDR3 sequence (DNA): TGCAGCGTTGTCGACTCCACCTACGAGCAGTACTTC. Residues: CSVVDSTYEQYF.

This clonotype was recorded at least ten times. The CDR3 here is CASKGERGTDTQYF. CDR3 sequence (DNA): TGTGCCAGCAAAGGGGAGCGCGGCACAGATACGCAGTATTTT. This rearrangement joins TRBV6-1 to TRBJ2-3; D possibly matches TRBD1 or TRBD2 (5 bases each). CDR3 length: 14 residues. Per the germline V gene, CDR1 is MNHNS and CDR2 is SASEGT. With 7 bases removed from V and 1 base from J, the gap between germline ends came to 12 bases.

This chain uses TRBV3-1 with TRBJ1-1, with a weak D call TRBD1 (6 bases). CDR3 length: 15 residues. Germline CDR1 reads LGHDT; CDR2 reads YNNKEL (reference sequence). Trimming cost V 1 base and J 1 base, with 10 bases left between them. This CDR3 is CASSQGDTGNTEAFF. CDR3 DNA sequence: TGTGCCAGCAGCCAAGGGGACACCGGGAACACTGAAGCTTTCTTT.